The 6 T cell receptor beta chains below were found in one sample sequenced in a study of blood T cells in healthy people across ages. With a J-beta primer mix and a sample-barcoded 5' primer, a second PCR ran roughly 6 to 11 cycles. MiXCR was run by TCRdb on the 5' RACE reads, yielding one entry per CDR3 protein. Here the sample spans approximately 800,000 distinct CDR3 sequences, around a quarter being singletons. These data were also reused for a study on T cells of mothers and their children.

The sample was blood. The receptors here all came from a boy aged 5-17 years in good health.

CDR3 nucleotides: TGCAGCGTTGGGACAGTTGAGCAGTTCTTC. Translation: CSVGTVEQFF. V usage is TRBV29-1 and J usage is TRBJ2-1, with D perhaps TRBD1 (6 bases). The CDR3 spans 10 residues. Trimming stripped 4 bases from V and 9 bases from J, with 7 bases between. The germline V gene encodes CDR1 SQVTM and CDR2 ANQGSEA.

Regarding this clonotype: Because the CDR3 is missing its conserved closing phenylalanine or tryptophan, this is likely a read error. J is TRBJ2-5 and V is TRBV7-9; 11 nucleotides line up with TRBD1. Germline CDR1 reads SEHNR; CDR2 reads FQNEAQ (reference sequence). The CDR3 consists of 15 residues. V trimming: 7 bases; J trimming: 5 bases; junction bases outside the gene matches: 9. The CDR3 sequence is CASNPRTGGAETQYL. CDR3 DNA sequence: TGTGCCAGCAACCCCCGGACAGGGGGCGCGGAGACCCAGTACCTC.

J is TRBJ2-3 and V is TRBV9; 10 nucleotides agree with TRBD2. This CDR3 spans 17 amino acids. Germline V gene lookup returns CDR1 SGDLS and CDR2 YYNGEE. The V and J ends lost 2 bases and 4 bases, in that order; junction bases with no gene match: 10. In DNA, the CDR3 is TGTGCCAGCAGCGTTGGAACTAGCGGGATAATGGCAGATACGCAGTATTTT. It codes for CASSVGTSGIMADTQYF. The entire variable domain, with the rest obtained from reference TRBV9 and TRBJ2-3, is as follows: DSGVTQTPKHLITATGQRVTLRCSPRSGDLSVYWYQQSLDQGLQFLIQYYNGEERAKGNILERFSAQQFPDLHSELNLSSLELGDSALYFCASSVGTSGIMADTQYFGPGTRLTVL.

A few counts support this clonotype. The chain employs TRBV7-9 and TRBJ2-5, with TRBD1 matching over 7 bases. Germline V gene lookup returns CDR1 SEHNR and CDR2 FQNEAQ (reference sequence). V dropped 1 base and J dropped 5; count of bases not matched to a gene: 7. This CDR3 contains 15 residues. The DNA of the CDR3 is TGTGCCAGCAGCTTAGGACAGGGATTATCGGAGACCCAGTACTTC. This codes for CASSLGQGLSETQYF.

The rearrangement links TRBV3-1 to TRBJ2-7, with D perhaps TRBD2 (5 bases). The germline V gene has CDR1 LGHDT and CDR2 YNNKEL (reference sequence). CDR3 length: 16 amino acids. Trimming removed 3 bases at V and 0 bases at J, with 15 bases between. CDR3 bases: TGTGCCAGCAGCCACCCAGTAGGCGGACTCTCCTACGAGCAGTACTTC. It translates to CASSHPVGGLSYEQYF.

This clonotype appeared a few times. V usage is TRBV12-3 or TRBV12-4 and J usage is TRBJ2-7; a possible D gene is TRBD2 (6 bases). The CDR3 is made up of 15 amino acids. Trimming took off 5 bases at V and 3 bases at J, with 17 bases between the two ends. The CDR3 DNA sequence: TGTGCCAGCAGTGGCCCTCCGGGACTTTACTACGAGCAGTACTTC. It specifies CASSGPPGLYYEQYF.